Listed here are 19 T cell receptor beta chains from one sample, sequenced in a study of shared clonotypes between healthy human individuals. Repertoires were generated with immunoSEQ multiplex PCR, while TCRdb's copy carries only in-frame clones and drops some. The sample lists under 2.5 million clones, around 93% occurring once. Sequencing input: naive CD4+ T cells from PBMCs. Described subset: CD45RA+ positively selected. The receptor source for this set is a man between 18 and 29 years old in good health. Some clones in this sample may be carry-over from other donors' samples.

The chain links TRBV7-3 to TRBJ2-3; D unresolved. This CDR3 region has 15 residues. In germline, CDR1 is SGHTA, CDR2 FQGTGA. V lost 1 base, J lost 0 bases, and 8 bases lay in between. The CDR3 nucleotides read TGTGCCAGCAGCTTAAGCGGTCCTAGCACAGATACGCAGTATTTT. Translation: CASSLSGPSTDTQYF.

The chain carries TRBV5-6 and TRBJ1-2; 7 bases match TRBD1. The CDR3 totals 15 residues. Germline V gives CDR1 SGHDT, CDR2 YYEEEE. V trimming: 0 bases; J trimming: 4 bases; junction bases outside the gene matches: 6. The CDR3 DNA reads as TGTGCCAGCAGCTTGGAGCAGGGGGTAACCTATGGCTACACCTTC. Its protein product is CASSLEQGVTYGYTF.

This chain joins TRBV27 and TRBJ2-7; no reliable D call. The CDR3 sequence is 14 residues long. Germline-derived CDR1 and CDR2 are MNHEY and SMNVEV (reference sequence). Trimming pared 7 bases from V and 3 bases from J, leaving 16 bases between. The CDR3 reads CASKVFGLGYEQYF. For the CDR3, the DNA is TGTGCCAGCAAAGTGTTCGGGTTAGGCTACGAGCAGTACTTC.

The chain has TRBV7-3 and TRBJ2-6; no clear D. The CDR3 loop spans 17 amino acids. The ends were cut back, 5 bases at V and 0 bases at J, with 14 bases in the middle. Per germline, CDR1 SGHTA and CDR2 FQGTGA. The CDR3 DNA reads as TGTGCCAGCAGCCCCCAAAGTAGGAGCTCTGGGGCCAACGTCCTGACTTTC. Its translation is CASSPQSRSSGANVLTF.

Turning to this clone: This sample also contains other DNA sequences that code for the same CDR3. This chain links TRBV5-1 with TRBJ2-7; TRBD2 agrees at 9 bases. V lost 0 bases, J lost 4 bases, and 2 bases stayed unmatched. This CDR3 spans 14 amino acids. The germline gives CDR1 SGHRS, CDR2 YFSETQ. For the CDR3, the DNA is TGCGCCAGCAGCTTGGCCCTAGCGGGGTACGAGCAGTACTTC. Translating it yields CASSLALAGYEQYF.

The genes are TRBV7-3 and TRBJ2-5; 10 bases are a match to TRBD2. Trimming cost V 5 bases and J 7 bases; bases outside gene matches: 7. There are 14 residues in the CDR3. The germline gives CDR1 SGHTA, CDR2 FQGTGA. The CDR3, as DNA: TGTGCCAGCAGCCCCGGGACTAGCGCGGGGACCCAGTACTTC. It translates to CASSPGTSAGTQYF. The full variable domain, its missing parts supplied by reference TRBV7-3 and TRBJ2-5, is GAGVSQTPSNKVTEKGKYVELRCDPISGHTALYWYRQSLGQGPEFLIYFQGTGAADDSGLPNDRFFAVRPEGSVSTLKIQRTERGDSAVYLCASSPGTSAGTQYFGPGTRLLVL.

V usage is TRBV27 and J usage is TRBJ2-3, with a weak D call TRBD1 (5 bases). V lost 6 bases and J lost 4, with 20 bases in between. This CDR3 is 16 amino acids long. Germline V gene data show CDR1 as MNHEY and CDR2 as SMNVEV (reference sequence). The DNA of the CDR3 is TGTGCCAGCAGACCCCCGCAGGGCCCTCGGGCAGATACGCAGTATTTT. Translated: CASRPPQGPRADTQYF.

DNA for the CDR3: TGCGCCAGCAGCTTGGTTAGCGGCTCCTACGAGCAGTACTTC. The encoded protein is CASSLVSGSYEQYF. The chain employs TRBV5-1 and TRBJ2-5; D possibly corresponds to TRBD2 (6 bases). With the DNA end fitting TRBJ2-7 better, the J assignment may be wrong. Germline loops: CDR1 SGHRS, CDR2 YFSETQ. The CDR3 consists of 14 residues.

The chain uses TRBV27 and TRBJ1-5; 7 nucleotides line up with TRBD1. The CDR3 consists of 14 residues. J lost 1 base, V lost 3 bases, and 0 bases had no gene match. From germline, CDR1 is MNHEY and CDR2 SMNVEV (reference sequence). The CDR3 DNA reads as TGTGCCAGCAGTTTCAGGGGGAGCAATCAGCCCCAGCATTTT. Amino acid sequence: CASSFRGSNQPQHF.

The rearrangement links TRBV6-5 to TRBJ2-1; 8 bases line up with TRBD1. The CDR3 sequence is 14 residues long. The trim removed 7 bases at V and 6 bases at J, leaving 8 bases unmatched. Germline CDR1 reads MNHEY; CDR2 reads SVGAGI. CDR3 DNA sequence: TGTGCCAGCAACAGAGGACAGGGAGGCAATGAGCAGTTCTTC. Protein product: CASNRGQGGNEQFF.

This clone occurred once. The CDR3 coding sequence is TGCACCAGCAGCCAAGAGCCTCGGCGGGAGGGCAGGGAGACCCAGTACTTC. It yields the protein CTSSQEPRREGRETQYF. The chain is built from TRBV1 and TRBJ2-5; the D call TRBD2 from the table was never checked on the DNA. TRBV1 is annotated as a pseudogene. CDR3 length: 17 residues.

Points on this clone: Other DNA sequences of this sample code for an identical CDR3. J is TRBJ1-2 and V is TRBV28; maybe TRBD1 (5 bases). CDR3 length: 13 residues. Germline values: CDR1 MDHEN, CDR2 SYDVKM. Trimming left V 3 bases short and J 4 bases short, with 9 bases between. This CDR3 is CASSFGQGYGYTF. As DNA, the CDR3 is TGTGCCAGCAGTTTTGGCCAGGGCTATGGCTACACCTTC.

This clone occurred once. CDR3 amino acids: CASSFSRTSGRNEQYF. DNA for the CDR3: TGTGCCAGCAGCTTTTCCCGGACTAGCGGGAGGAACGAGCAGTACTTC. The chain is built from TRBV12-1 and TRBJ2-7; the table's D call of TRBD2 was not tested on the DNA. TRBV12-1 is termed a pseudogene. The CDR3 contains 16 residues.

The chain recombines TRBV4-1 with TRBJ1-2, with 8 bases matching TRBD1. After removal of 1 base from V and 8 bases from J, the junction contained 6 bases not matched to a gene. Per germline, CDR1 MGHRA and CDR2 YSYEKL. The CDR3 extends over 14 amino acids. CDR3 sequence (DNA): TGCGCCAGCAGCCAAGGCCTTGGACAGGGCGGCTACACCTTC. It translates to CASSQGLGQGGYTF.

In regard to this clone: In the same sample, other DNA sequences code for this CDR3. The rearrangement uses TRBV9 and TRBJ2-1, with 8 bases fitting TRBD2. Per the germline V gene, CDR1 is SGDLS and CDR2 is YYNGEE. This CDR3 contains 15 residues. With V trimmed by 4 bases and J by 1 base, 4 bases remained unmatched. In nucleotides, the CDR3 is TGTGCCAGCAGCTCGAGCGGGAGTTCCTACAATGAGCAGTTCTTC. This sequence encodes CASSSSGSSYNEQFF.

This chain joins TRBV9 and TRBJ2-3, with D unclear. The V gene lost 0 bases and the J gene lost 7 bases, with 3 bases spanning the gap. The germline V gene has CDR1 SGDLS and CDR2 YYNGEE. This CDR3 is 11 amino acids long. The CDR3 here is CASSVGNTQYF. CDR3 nucleotides: TGTGCCAGCAGCGTAGGTAATACGCAGTATTTT.

J is TRBJ2-3 and V is TRBV9, with 16 bases identical to TRBD2. The CDR3 consists of 18 residues. J gave up 2 bases and V 3 bases, and 6 bases lay outside the gene matches. Germline V gene sequence: CDR1 SGDLS, CDR2 YYNGEE. The CDR3 loop reads CASSGPGLAGGYTDTQYF. The CDR3 coding sequence is TGTGCCAGCAGCGGTCCGGGACTAGCGGGAGGGTACACAGATACGCAGTATTTT. The complete variable domain, with remaining parts taken from reference TRBV9 and TRBJ2-3, reads DSGVTQTPKHLITATGQRVTLRCSPRSGDLSVYWYQQSLDQGLQFLIQYYNGEERAKGNILERFSAQQFPDLHSELNLSSLELGDSALYFCASSGPGLAGGYTDTQYFGPGTRLTVL.

The chain is built from TRBV7-2 and TRBJ2-3; TRBD2 matches 13 bases. The J segment lost 7 bases and the V segment lost 1 base, leaving 5 bases of the junction unmatched. This CDR3 is built from 16 residues. Germline CDR1 and CDR2: SGHTA and FQGNSA. The CDR3 reads CASSLGTSGSTYTQYF. The DNA of the CDR3 is TGTGCCAGCAGCTTAGGGACTAGCGGGAGTACATATACGCAGTATTTT.

The chain recombines TRBV2 with TRBJ2-1; D not certain. This CDR3 comprises 12 residues. The germline V gene encodes CDR1 SNHLY and CDR2 FYNNEI. Trimming took 2 bases from V and 10 from J, leaving 9 bases between them. CDR3 loop: CASSETGVEQFF. CDR3 in DNA: TGTGCCAGCAGTGAAACCGGAGTCGAGCAGTTCTTC. The full variable domain, its missing parts supplied by reference TRBV2 and TRBJ2-1, is EPEVTQTPSHQVTQMGQEVILRCVPISNHLYFYWYRQILGQKVEFLVSFYNNEISEKSEIFDDQFSVERPDGSNFTLKIRSTKLEDSAMYFCASSETGVEQFFGPGTRLTVL.